The source of this TCR beta chain is a study of tumor and adjacent non-tumor tissue in lung cancer. A modified ARM-PCR protocol with three rounds of nested PCR amplified TCRbeta. In TCRdb, the multiplex PCR reads were re-called with MiXCR into one record per CDR3 protein. The sample carries 90,000 to 130,000 distinct CDR3 sequences, approximately 84% recorded once. General study points: Top 100 clones took a larger repertoire share in normal lung.

Germline V gives CDR1 MNHEY, CDR2 SVGEGT. CDR3 size: 17 residues. RNA was extracted from bulk tissue without any cell sorting. Between August and November 2014, newly diagnosed, chemotherapy-naive lung cancer patients underwent thoracic surgery in China. As for this clonotype: What it binds is unknown. A junction end diverges from the germline sequence, so it may reflect a read error.

This TCR was sampled from a man between 65 and 79 years old with non-small cell lung cancer. The sequencing sample was made of lung tumor tissue. This rearrangement joins TRBV6-2 or TRBV6-3 to TRBJ2-1; 10 nucleotides match TRBD2. CDR3 bases: TGTGCCAGCAGTTACTCGTTAAGCGGGAGGGCCACTAATGAGCGGCTCTTC. Its translation is CASSYSLSGRATNERLF.